These 32 T cell receptor beta chains were sequenced from one sample in a study of T cell responses to AZD1222 COVID-19 vaccine. The repertoire was sequenced with immunoSEQ multiplex PCR; TCRdb's copy has only in-frame clones and lacks some. Counted here are roughly 95,000 clones, approximately 90% occurring once; the ten biggest clones make up roughly 3.1%. Sequencing was performed on peripheral blood, taken 28 days after the second AZD1222 dose. These receptors originate from an adult who received the AZD1222 COVID-19 vaccine.

V gene TRBV18 combines with J gene TRBJ1-4; D is perhaps TRBD1 (6 bases). There are 14 residues in the CDR3. The V gene lost 6 bases and the J gene lost 5 bases, with 13 bases spanning the gap. Germline CDR1 KGHSH, CDR2 LQKENI. The CDR3 nucleotides read TGTGCCAGCTCGCGACAGGTGATGAATGAAAAACTGTTTTTT. It translates to CASSRQVMNEKLFF.

The DNA for the CDR3 is TGTGCCAGCAGCATCCGGACAGGCCGGAACACTGAAGCTTTCTTT. Protein: CASSIRTGRNTEAFF. This chain connects TRBV11-2 to TRBJ1-1; 7 nucleotides align to TRBD1. V was pared by 5 bases and J by 1 base, with 7 bases of the junction left unmatched. Germline V gene lookup returns CDR1 SGHAT and CDR2 FQNNGV. This CDR3 is built from 15 residues.

The chain is built from TRBV19 and TRBJ1-1; 9 positions match TRBD1. CDR3 length: 14 amino acids. V lost 5 bases, J lost 4 bases, and 5 bases stayed unmatched. Germline assignment: CDR1 LNHDA and CDR2 SQIVND (reference sequence). CDR3 loop: CASSLTTGGTEAFF. The CDR3 DNA reads TGTGCCAGTAGTTTGACGACAGGGGGCACTGAAGCTTTCTTT.

The gene calls are TRBV7-8 and TRBJ2-1, with D tentatively TRBD1 (5 bases). Germline V gene lookup returns CDR1 SGHVS and CDR2 FQNEAQ. This CDR3 is built from 16 residues. V was trimmed by 1 base and J by 0 bases, leaving 10 bases between them. The CDR3 region is CASSLDGGASYNEQFF. The DNA for the CDR3 is TGTGCCAGCAGCTTAGATGGTGGGGCCTCCTACAATGAGCAGTTCTTC.

The J gene is TRBJ2-3, the V gene TRBV19; perhaps TRBD1 as D (5 bases). V dropped 5 bases and J dropped 3 bases, with 9 bases sitting between them. The V gene's germline CDR1 is LNHDA and CDR2 SQIVND (reference sequence). The CDR3 covers 13 residues. The CDR3 sequence is CASSLSGTDTQYF. The CDR3 coding sequence is TGTGCCAGTAGTCTATCAGGGACAGATACGCAGTATTTT.

The CDR3 DNA reads TGCGCCAGCAGCCCCCGGAGGGAGAAGAACTATGGCTACACCTTC. Protein sequence: CASSPRREKNYGYTF. The rearrangement joins TRBV5-1 to TRBJ1-2; D gene unclear. The CDR3 has 15 residues. Germline V CDR1 and CDR2: SGHRS, YFSETQ. Trimming removed 4 bases from V and 2 bases from J, with 15 bases in between.

The chain recombines TRBV9 with TRBJ2-7, with 10 nucleotides matching TRBD2. Germline lookup yields CDR1 SGDLS and CDR2 YYNGEE. The CDR3 has 15 residues. J was trimmed by 2 bases and V by 4 bases; bases with no gene match: 6. In DNA, the CDR3 is TGTGCCAGCAGCACTCTAGCGGGGGCGACCTACGAGCAGTACTTC. It yields the protein CASSTLAGATYEQYF.

The V gene is TRBV20-1, the J gene TRBJ2-7; D remains unclear. Germline CDR1 DFQATT, CDR2 SNEGSKA (reference sequence). CDR3 length equals 11 residues. The V end lost 7 bases, the J end lost 0 bases, and 7 bases lay between the germline ends. CDR3 sequence (DNA): TGCAGTGTGGGCAGCTCCTACGAGCAGTACTTC. It encodes CSVGSSYEQYF.

This chain connects TRBV18 to TRBJ1-2; the D is unclear. Germline-derived CDR1 and CDR2 are KGHSH and LQKENI. This CDR3 has 15 residues. Trimming took off 3 bases at V and 6 bases at J, with 17 bases between the two ends. CDR3 nucleotide sequence: TGTGCCAGCTCACCTCGGCTGGCAGGTCAAAATGGCTACACCTTC. It encodes CASSPRLAGQNGYTF.

V usage is TRBV15 and J usage is TRBJ2-2; TRBD1 agrees at 7 bases. This CDR3 is built from 14 residues. Germline loops: CDR1 LNHNV, CDR2 YYDKDF (reference sequence). J was trimmed by 4 bases and V by 5 bases; bases with no gene match: 4. The CDR3 DNA is TGTGCCACCAGCGCCCGACAGGGCACCGGGGAGCTGTTTTTT. Protein product: CATSARQGTGELFF.

The J gene is TRBJ1-5, the V gene TRBV7-3; 7 bases fit TRBD1. Trimming took 5 bases from V and 0 from J; bases not matched to a gene: 7. Germline V CDR1 and CDR2: SGHTA, FQGTGA. The CDR3 is 16 residues long. The CDR3 region is CASSRVGQTSNQPQHF. Here the CDR3 DNA reads TGTGCCAGCAGCCGCGTGGGACAGACTAGCAATCAGCCCCAGCATTTT.

This clone was seen once. This chain connects TRBV18 to TRBJ2-1; perhaps TRBD2 as D (5 bases). Germline CDR1 is KGHSH and CDR2 is LQKENI. There are 13 residues in the CDR3. Deletions cut 2 bases from V and 10 bases from J, with 12 bases between. The CDR3, as DNA: TGTGCCAGCTCACCAGACCAGTCGGGGGAGCAGTTCTTC. It translates to CASSPDQSGEQFF.

The chain combines TRBV27 with TRBJ1-5; 7 nucleotides align to TRBD1. CDR1 and CDR2 (germline): MNHEY, SMNVEV (reference sequence). The CDR3 runs to 14 residues. V trimming: 3 bases; J trimming: 3 bases; junction bases outside the gene matches: 2. The CDR3 is CASSLTGNNQPQHF. As DNA, the CDR3 is TGTGCCAGCAGTTTGACAGGGAACAATCAGCCCCAGCATTTT.

The J gene is TRBJ1-1, the V gene TRBV28; TRBD1 matches 9 bases. The CDR3 sequence is 16 residues long. Trimming took 4 bases from V and 1 from J; bases not matched to a gene: 7. In germline, CDR1 is MDHEN, CDR2 SYDVKM. CDR3 protein: CASSWTYRGQNTEAFF. CDR3 nucleotides: TGTGCCAGCAGTTGGACCTACAGGGGGCAGAACACTGAAGCTTTCTTT.

This chain links TRBV10-1 with TRBJ2-3; D uncertain. Germline loops: CDR1 WNHNN, CDR2 SYGVQD (reference sequence). V lost 6 bases, J lost 4 bases, and 11 bases lay in between. The CDR3 covers 13 residues. The CDR3 coding sequence is TGCGCCAGCAGCCCCAGAGGCGCAGATACGCAGTATTTT. Protein sequence: CASSPRGADTQYF.

V usage is TRBV19 and J usage is TRBJ1-2; D ambiguous. The CDR3 is made up of 13 amino acids. Per the germline V gene, CDR1 is LNHDA and CDR2 is SQIVND (reference sequence). V was cut by 10 bases and J by 4 bases, with 16 bases left in between. CDR3 sequence: CATKTGWGYGYTF. CDR3 sequence (DNA): TGTGCCACCAAGACCGGCTGGGGCTATGGCTACACCTTC. The whole variable domain, filled in from reference TRBV19 and TRBJ1-2, reads DGGITQSPKYLFRKEGQNVTLSCEQNLNHDAMYWYRQDPGQGLRLIYYSQIVNDFQKGDIAEGYSVSREKKESFPLTVTSAQKNPTAFYLCATKTGWGYGYTFGSGTRLTVV.

The chain combines TRBV6-6 with TRBJ1-2; D unresolved. Trimming took 6 bases from V and 6 from J, leaving 14 bases between them. The length of the CDR3 is 13 residues. The germline gives CDR1 MNHNY, CDR2 SVGAGI (reference sequence). CDR3 sequence (DNA): TGTGCCAGCAGCCCACAAGGACTGGATGGCTACACCTTC. This encodes CASSPQGLDGYTF.

CDR3 loop: CASRQGYNQPQHF. The CDR3 nucleotides are TGTGCCAGCAGGCAGGGCTACAATCAGCCCCAGCATTTT. The chain couples TRBV12-3 or TRBV12-4 to TRBJ1-5, with a weak D call TRBD1 (5 bases). V was clipped by 6 bases and J by 3 bases, with 9 bases between them. This CDR3 has 13 residues.

The chain employs TRBV5-1 and TRBJ1-3; 10 bases fit TRBD1. The CDR3 contains 16 residues. The germline CDR1 and CDR2 sequences are SGHRS and YFSETQ. J gave up 4 bases and V 2 bases, and 6 bases lay outside the gene matches. In nucleotides, the CDR3 is TGCGCCAGCAGCTTAAATCCGGGACAGGGGGGAAACACCATATATTTT. Its protein is CASSLNPGQGGNTIYF.

The chain uses TRBV2 and TRBJ1-2; D possibly corresponds to TRBD1 (5 bases). V dropped 5 bases and J dropped 0 bases, with 13 bases sitting between them. This CDR3 has 15 residues. Germline CDR1 and CDR2: SNHLY and FYNNEI. The CDR3: CASSKNRNSNYGYTF. CDR3 in DNA: TGTGCCAGCAGTAAAAACAGGAACTCTAACTATGGCTACACCTTC.

The chain couples TRBV28 to TRBJ1-5; 10 bases agree with TRBD1. J was trimmed by 4 bases and V by 3 bases; bases with no gene match: 3. CDR3 size: 15 residues. Germline V gene data show CDR1 as MDHEN and CDR2 as SYDVKM. CDR3 amino acids: CASSLGTGENQPQHF. The CDR3 region has the DNA TGTGCCAGCAGTTTGGGGACAGGGGAGAATCAGCCCCAGCATTTT. Combining the CDR3 with reference TRBV28 and TRBJ1-5 gives the whole variable domain DVKVTQSSRYLVKRTGEKVFLECVQDMDHENMFWYRQDPGLGLRLIYFSYDVKMKEKGDIPEGYSVSREKKERFSLILESASTNQTSMYLCASSLGTGENQPQHFGDGTRLSIL.

The V and J genes are TRBV19 and TRBJ1-4; 10 positions match TRBD1. The CDR3 consists of 12 residues. The trim removed 10 bases at V and 6 bases at J, leaving 2 bases unmatched. Germline V gives CDR1 LNHDA, CDR2 SQIVND (reference sequence). DNA of the CDR3: TGTGCCACGACAGGGGGCGATGAAAAACTGTTTTTT. Protein product: CATTGGDEKLFF.

The chain's CDR3 is CASSSFGGETQYF. The CDR3 DNA is TGTGCCAGCAGCTCCTTCGGTGGAGAGACCCAGTACTTC. The V and J genes are TRBV5-4 and TRBJ2-5; no firm D call. Germline V gene sequence: CDR1 SGHNT, CDR2 YYREEE (reference sequence). The CDR3 is 13 amino acids. The ends were cut back, 3 bases at V and 4 bases at J, with 10 bases in the middle.

This chain joins TRBV7-2 and TRBJ1-1; D remains unclear. Trimming cost V 1 base and J 0 bases, with 9 bases left between them. The CDR3 is 15 amino acids. Germline CDR1 SGHTA, CDR2 FQGNSA. The chain's CDR3 is CASSLGSSLNTEAFF. CDR3 in DNA: TGTGCCAGCAGCTTAGGCTCCAGCCTGAACACTGAAGCTTTCTTT. The whole variable domain, filled in from reference TRBV7-2 and TRBJ1-1, reads GAGVSQSPSNKVTEKGKDVELRCDPISGHTALYWYRQSLGQGLEFLIYFQGNSAPDKSGLPSDRFSAERTGGSVSTLTIQRTQQEDSAVYLCASSLGSSLNTEAFFGQGTRLTVV.

This chain links TRBV19 with TRBJ2-1; D is tentatively TRBD1 or TRBD2 (5 bases each). Germline lookup yields CDR1 LNHDA and CDR2 SQIVND (reference sequence). This CDR3 contains 15 residues. V was cut by 3 bases and J by 8 bases, with 17 bases left in between. The CDR3 is CASSISGSSGHEQFF. The CDR3 bases are TGTGCCAGTAGTATCTCAGGGAGTAGTGGGCATGAGCAGTTCTTC.

CDR3 bases: TGTGCCAGCAGGGGGACGGGCTCTCGGGGAGAGCAGTTCTTC. Translating it yields CASRGTGSRGEQFF. J is TRBJ2-1 and V is TRBV7-2; D is tentatively TRBD1 or TRBD2 (5 bases each). With 6 bases removed from V and 10 bases from J, the gap between germline ends came to 19 bases. The CDR3 sequence is 14 residues long. Germline values: CDR1 SGHTA, CDR2 FQGNSA.

The chain employs TRBV11-2 and TRBJ1-2; perhaps TRBD1 as D (6 bases). CDR1 and CDR2 (germline): SGHAT, FQNNGV. The CDR3 extends over 15 amino acids. Between the trimmed V and J ends, which lost 0 bases and 6 bases, there was a span of 14 bases. The chain's CDR3 is CASSLDLGDTHGYTF. In DNA, the CDR3 is TGTGCCAGCAGCTTAGATTTGGGGGACACCCATGGCTACACCTTC. Complete variable domain (other parts from reference TRBV11-2 and TRBJ1-2): EAGVAQSPRYKIIEKRQSVAFWCNPISGHATLYWYQQILGQGPKLLIQFQNNGVVDDSQLPKDRFSAERLKGVDSTLKIQPAKLEDSAVYLCASSLDLGDTHGYTFGSGTRLTVV.

The V and J genes are TRBV30 and TRBJ1-3; TRBD1 is a possible D gene (5 bases). This CDR3 spans 15 amino acids. The V end was cut by 4 bases, the J end by 1 base, with 14 bases between. The germline CDR1 and CDR2 sequences are GTSNPN and SVGIG (reference sequence). CDR3 DNA sequence: TGTGCCTGGACGGTAGGGGCAGGGTCTGGAAACACCATATATTTT. Translating gives CAWTVGAGSGNTIYF.

The V gene is TRBV7-2, the J gene TRBJ1-4, with D perhaps TRBD1 (5 bases). Germline CDR1 SGHTA, CDR2 FQGNSA. The length of the CDR3 is 14 residues. V lost 8 bases and J lost 5, with 15 bases in between. The CDR3: CASANQGFNEKLFF. The CDR3 nucleotides are TGTGCCAGCGCCAACCAGGGTTTCAATGAAAAACTGTTTTTT.

The chain recombines TRBV6-5 with TRBJ1-1; D is uncertain. The V gene lost 0 bases and the J gene lost 4 bases, with 12 bases spanning the gap. This CDR3 is 15 amino acids long. The germline CDR1 and CDR2 sequences are MNHEY and SVGAGI. CDR3 bases: TGTGCCAGCAGTTACTCGATCGGCAGGATCACTGAAGCTTTCTTT. As protein: CASSYSIGRITEAFF.

The CDR3 nucleotides are TGCAGTGCTAGTATCGGGAATGGGCAGCCCCAGCATTTT. It is translated as CSASIGNGQPQHF. This chain uses TRBV20-1 with TRBJ1-5; the D is unclear. Germline V lookup: CDR1 DFQATT, CDR2 SNEGSKA (reference sequence). This CDR3 is built from 13 residues. The V end was cut by 3 bases, the J end by 7 bases, with 13 bases between.

This chain connects TRBV6-5 to TRBJ1-2; D uncertain. Trimming cost V 5 bases and J 3 bases, with 16 bases left between them. The V gene's germline CDR1 is MNHEY and CDR2 SVGAGI. The length of the CDR3 is 15 residues. CDR3 coding DNA: TGTGCCAGCAGTCCGCGGGAGGGATTGTACTATGGCTACACCTTC. As protein: CASSPREGLYYGYTF.